The clone carrying this T cell receptor beta chain has a handful of counts. This sample was taken from a study of T cells after posttransplantation cyclophosphamide. The protocol was immunoSEQ multiplex PCR, while the TCRdb copy is restricted to in-frame clones and leaves out a portion. In total the sample includes some 37,000 clones, none of them seen once. The CDR3 is 15 amino acids. The germline CDR1 and CDR2 sequences are MNHEY and SVGAGI. This chain links TRBV6-5 with TRBJ2-5; the match to TRBD2 covers 11 bases. The J call may be in error: the DNA end matches TRBJ2-7 better. The sample taken for sequencing was PBMCs. This sequence originates from a girl aged 5 to 17 in good health, CMV-negative, and a related stem cell transplant donor. DNA of the CDR3: TGTGCCAGCAGCTTTGGGACTAGCGGATCCTACGAGCAGTACTTC. Amino acids: CASSFGTSGSYEQYF.